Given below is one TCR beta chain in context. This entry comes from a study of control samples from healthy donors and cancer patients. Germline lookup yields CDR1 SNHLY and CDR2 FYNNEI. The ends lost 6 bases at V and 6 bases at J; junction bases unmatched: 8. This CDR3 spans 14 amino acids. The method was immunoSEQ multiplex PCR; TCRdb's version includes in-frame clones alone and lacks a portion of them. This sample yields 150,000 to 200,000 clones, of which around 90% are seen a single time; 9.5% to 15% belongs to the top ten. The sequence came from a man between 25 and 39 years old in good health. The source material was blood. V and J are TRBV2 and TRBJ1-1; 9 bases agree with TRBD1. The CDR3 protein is CASRPDRGAAEAFF. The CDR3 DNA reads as TGTGCCAGCAGGCCCGACAGGGGGGCGGCTGAAGCTTTCTTT.